A selection of T cell receptor beta chains follows, all from one sample in a study of OX40 agonist ivuxolimab in advanced cancers. Sequencing used immunoSEQ multiplex PCR; TCRdb keeps in-frame clones, though not all of them. The repertoire consists of more than 95,000 clones, with about 91% occurring once and the leading ten covering around 0.3%. The sequenced sample was CD4+ or CD8+ T cells sorted from blood, obtained in a trial of the OX40 agonist ivuxolimab. These receptors came from an adult with an advanced solid tumor such as melanoma, head and neck, liver or kidney cancer. CDR3s include the opening cysteine and the closing phenylalanine or tryptophan. D genes are given only for firm matches. Size is stated for part of the rows, as once, few or many counts, or as a class when the clone is expanded.

TRBV4-2,TRBJ2-1,-,TRBD2,TGTGCCAGCAGCCTTATAGCGGGAGGGTTGGGTGAGCAGTTCTTC,CASSLIAGGLGEQFF
TRBV6-5,TRBJ2-7,-,TRBD1,TGTGCCAGCAATGCCAGGACAGGTCGAGACGAGCAGTACTTC,CASNARTGRDEQYF
TRBV28,TRBJ1-1,-,-,TGTGCCAGCAGTTTAATGGGATTTGGGAACACTGAAGCTTTCTTT,CASSLMGFGNTEAFF
TRBV25-1,TRBJ2-7,-,-,TGTGCCAGCAGTGATTCGGCAGTCTACGAGCAGTACTTC,CASSDSAVYEQYF
TRBV5-1,TRBJ2-5,-,-,TGCGCCAGCAGCTTGGTACAGGGTGAGACCCAGTACTTC,CASSLVQGETQYF
TRBV28,TRBJ1-2,-,-,TGTGCCAGCAGTTTTGCCCAGAGGGGCTACACCTTC,CASSFAQRGYTF
TRBV2,TRBJ2-3,-,-,TGTGCCAGCAGCGTGGGCACAGATACGCAGTATTTT,CASSVGTDTQYF
TRBV11-2,TRBJ2-2,-,-,TGTGCCAGCAGCATTGGACTTTACGCGAACACCGGGGAGCTGTTTTTT,CASSIGLYANTGELFF
TRBV4-3,TRBJ1-1,few,TRBD1,TGCGCCAGCAGCTCTTCGCCGTGGCAGGGGGGGACTGAAGCTTTCTTT,CASSSSPWQGGTEAFF
TRBV5-6,TRBJ2-1,-,TRBD2,TGTGCCAGCAGCTTGGCCGTACTAGCGGGAGACAATGAGCAGTTCTTC,CASSLAVLAGDNEQFF
TRBV28,TRBJ2-7,-,-,TGTGCCAGCAGTCCGGACAGTAACTACGAGCAGTACTTC,CASSPDSNYEQYF
TRBV27,TRBJ2-7,-,TRBD2,TGTGCCAGCAGTCGGGAGGCCGGGGGGTCCTACGAGCAGTACTTC,CASSREAGGSYEQYF
TRBV11-2,TRBJ2-7,-,-,TGTGCCAGCAGCTTAGTCGCCGGGAGCGATTCTTACGAGCAGTACTTC,CASSLVAGSDSYEQYF
TRBV30,TRBJ2-1,-,-,TGTGCCTGGGGGAGCGGAGCCTACAATGAGCAGTTCTTC,CAWGSGAYNEQFF
TRBV5-1,TRBJ2-2,few,-,TGCGCCAGCAGCTTATCGGGACTGGGAACCGGGGAGCTGTTTTTT,CASSLSGLGTGELFF
TRBV9,TRBJ2-1,-,TRBD2,TGTGCCAGCAGCGTGGGACTAGCGGGAGAGAATGAGCAGTTCTTC,CASSVGLAGENEQFF
TRBV9,TRBJ2-7,-,TRBD2,TGTGCCAGCAGCCCTAGGACTAGCGGGAGGGTTCCCGAGCAGTACTTC,CASSPRTSGRVPEQYF
TRBV18,TRBJ2-7,-,TRBD1,TGTGCCAGCTCACCCGGGACAGGGTACGAGCAGTACTTC,CASSPGTGYEQYF
TRBV18,TRBJ2-7,-,-,TGTGCCAGCTCACCCGCGGGACAGAGAGGGTCTAGTGAGCAGTACTTC,CASSPAGQRGSSEQYF
TRBV5-8,TRBJ1-5,-,-,TGTGCCAGCAAATCCCAATTAGGGACGGGTCAGCCCCAGCATTTT,CASKSQLGTGQPQHF
TRBV12-2,TRBJ2-1,-,-,TGTGCAAGTCTAACTTTCTACTCCTACAATGAGCAGTTCTTC,CASLTFYSYNEQFF
TRBV19,TRBJ2-1,-,-,TGTGCCAGTAAACTGGAGGGCTACAATGAGCAGTTCTTC,CASKLEGYNEQFF
TRBV5-4,TRBJ2-3,-,TRBD2,TGTGCCAGCAGAACGGGACTAGCGGAGACAGATACGCAGTATTTT,CASRTGLAETDTQYF
TRBV19,TRBJ2-7,-,TRBD2,TGTGCCAGTAGTATGGGTCTAGCGGGAGTGAACTACGAGCAGTACTTC,CASSMGLAGVNYEQYF
TRBV10-3,TRBJ1-1,-,-,TGTGCCATCAGCGCCCTACAGGGCGGGGACACTGAAGCTTTCTTT,CAISALQGGDTEAFF